These 2 T cell receptor beta chains came from one sample sequenced in a study of CD8 T cells in Susac syndrome. With random hexamers, reverse transcription was performed on 0.5 to 1 ug of RNA. TCRdb re-called the immunoSEQ multiplex PCR reads through MiXCR, storing one row per CDR3 protein. The sample holds 100,000 or so distinct CDR3 sequences, 95% seen once. The sample taken for sequencing was CD8+ T cells from PBMCs. Every receptor here comes from a human donor with Susac syndrome.

The chain employs TRBV6-2 or TRBV6-3 and TRBJ2-7; D perhaps matches TRBD2 (6 bases). V was shortened by 2 bases and J by 2 bases, with 7 bases between the two germline ends. CDR3 length: 13 residues. Germline V gene lookup returns CDR1 MNHEY and CDR2 SVGEGT. The CDR3 sequence: CASSYGEAYEQYF. The CDR3 DNA reads TGTGCCAGCAGTTACGGGGAGGCCTACGAGCAGTACTTC.

V usage is TRBV5-1 and J usage is TRBJ2-1; no clear D gene. Germline V CDR1 and CDR2: SGHRS, YFSETQ. With 5 bases removed from V and 7 bases from J, the gap between germline ends came to 19 bases. The CDR3 totals 15 residues. CDR3 residues: CASSFVWVVTNEQFF. The CDR3 bases are TGCGCCAGCAGTTTCGTTTGGGTAGTAACTAATGAGCAGTTCTTC.